The 8 T cell receptor beta chains reported below all come from one sample, sequenced in a study of regulatory T cells in long-lasting Graves disease (TCRdb year 2021). The library was prepared using multiplex PCR. TCRdb shows the sequencer as Illumina HiSeq 4000. TCR beta libraries were built with iRepertoire HTBI primers and Arm-PCR amplification of CDR3 regions. TCRdb's own reprocessing of the public reads used fastp at Q25 and MiXCR and kept productive beta chains. Merged by CDR3 protein, the rows form single entries marked with the most common genes and DNA. Counted in this sample were 550,000 to 650,000 distinct CDR3 sequences; about 16% of them appeared once. About 12% of the sample is taken by the ten largest. Sample time point, as interpreted from the label and publication: newly diagnosed GD, antithyroid drugs for less than 3 months. For both TCR sequencing and RNA sequencing, RNA was extracted from PBMCs using TRIzol.

Separately, the same data were catalogued under a study of T cells in Graves' hyperthyroidism and ophthalmopathy.

This material consisted of peripheral blood mononuclear cells (PBMCs), taken at new diagnosis, from a patient treated with antithyroid drugs. These receptors came from a man younger than 35 with Graves disease. Donor details come from another sample of the same person, matched by shared clones.

In this sample, this clonotype turned up many times. The chain recombines TRBV30 with TRBJ1-2; tentative D call: TRBD1 (5 bases). Trimming pared 6 bases from V and 0 bases from J, leaving 20 bases between. Germline lookup yields CDR1 GTSNPN and CDR2 SVGIG (reference sequence). The CDR3 sequence is 16 residues long. CDR3 in DNA: TGTGCCTGCCCTTTGGACAAATCCGCACCTAACTATGGCTACACCTTC. Amino acid sequence: CACPLDKSAPNYGYTF. Together with reference TRBV30 and TRBJ1-2, the CDR3 gives the full variable domain: SQTIHQWPATLVQPVGSPLSLECTVEGTSNPNLYWYRQAAGRGLQLLFYSVGIGQISSEVPQNLSASRPQDRQFILSSKKLLLSDSGFYLCACPLDKSAPNYGYTFGSGTRLTVV.

The J gene is TRBJ1-2, the V gene TRBV20-1; the D gene is possibly TRBD1 (6 bases). The CDR3 consists of 15 residues. Germline-derived CDR1 and CDR2 are DFQATT and SNEGSKA (reference sequence). Trimming took 6 bases from V and 3 from J, leaving 20 bases between them. The CDR3 loop is CSARITGRGDYGYTF. In nucleotides, the CDR3 is TGCAGTGCACGCATTACAGGGAGAGGAGACTATGGCTACACCTTC.

This clonotype was observed a few times. This rearrangement joins TRBV2 to TRBJ2-7; the D gene is possibly TRBD2 (7 bases). Per the germline V gene, CDR1 is SNHLY and CDR2 is FYNNEI. V was cut by 8 bases and J by 2 bases, with 25 bases left in between. CDR3 length equals 17 residues. CDR3: CASGERDRGRGTYEQYF. For the CDR3, the DNA is TGTGCCAGCGGGGAGCGGGATCGAGGTAGGGGGACCTACGAGCAGTACTTC.

This chain links TRBV10-2 with TRBJ2-7; 10 bases are a match to TRBD1. The CDR3 has 16 residues. Germline V lookup: CDR1 WSHSY, CDR2 SAAADI. The trim removed 0 bases at V and 2 bases at J, leaving 4 bases unmatched. In DNA form, the CDR3 reads TGCGCCAGCAGTGAGTCGGGGGGGACAGGGGCCTACGAGCAGTACTTC. As protein: CASSESGGTGAYEQYF.

The J gene is TRBJ2-1, the V gene TRBV7-2; the D is unclear. Germline V gene lookup returns CDR1 SGHTA and CDR2 FQGNSA. This CDR3 region has 12 residues. The V end lost 1 base, the J end lost 8 bases, and 6 bases lay between the germline ends. CDR3 sequence: CASSLGSYEQFF. CDR3 bases: TGTGCCAGCAGCTTAGGTTCTTATGAGCAGTTCTTC.

At least ten counts were recorded for this clonotype. The chain couples TRBV11-3 to TRBJ2-1, with D hard to call. Germline lookup yields CDR1 SGHNT and CDR2 YENEEA. V dropped 5 bases and J dropped 10 bases, with 15 bases sitting between them. The CDR3 runs 13 residues. The CDR3 loop is CASSTPDTREQFF. The CDR3 region has the DNA TGTGCCAGCAGCACCCCCGATACCCGCGAGCAGTTCTTC.

The sample holds a few counts of this clonotype. The CDR3 reads CATSDARTENEQFF. The CDR3 DNA sequence: TGTGCCACCAGTGATGCCCGGACGGAGAATGAGCAGTTCTTC. The rearrangement uses TRBV24-1 and TRBJ2-1; D is undetermined. V was shortened by 3 bases and J by 7 bases, with 12 bases between the two germline ends. Germline V gene sequence: CDR1 KGHDR, CDR2 SFDVKD. The CDR3 contains 14 residues.

In its sample, this clonotype was seen many times. The gene calls are TRBV28 and TRBJ2-7, with 7 nucleotides matching TRBD1. V gave up 2 bases and J gave up 7 bases; unmatched junction bases: 11. This CDR3 has 15 amino acids. The germline gives CDR1 MDHEN, CDR2 SYDVKM. The CDR3: CASSLPGQAGTEQYF. CDR3 DNA sequence: TGTGCCAGCAGTTTACCCGGACAGGCTGGAACTGAGCAGTACTTC.